These 3 T cell receptor beta chains came from one sample sequenced in a study of T cells in Graves' hyperthyroidism and ophthalmopathy. The investigators amplified TCR beta CDR3 regions from RNA transcripts. When the TCR CDR3 underwent first-round RT-PCR, the HTBI primer set was used. TCRdb fed the multiplex PCR reads into MiXCR, producing one record per CDR3 protein. The sample includes fewer than 450,000 distinct CDR3 sequences, around 15% of them seen just once. The sequencing sample was made of blood. These receptors all stem from a woman aged 60-70 years with Graves' ophthalmopathy.

This clonotype occurred many times. The chain uses TRBV4-1 and TRBJ2-7; D might be TRBD1 or TRBD2, each matching 5 bases. Germline V gene sequence: CDR1 MGHRA, CDR2 YSYEKL. The V and J ends lost 1 base and 7 bases respectively, with 14 bases between them. This CDR3 has 14 residues. The chain's CDR3 is CASSQVGRGREQYF. The CDR3 DNA is TGCGCCAGCAGCCAAGTGGGACGGGGTCGGGAGCAGTACTTC.

The CDR3 nucleotides read TGCGCCAGCAGCTTACAGGGTCGTCCCACAGATACGCAGTATTTT. Translated: CASSLQGRPTDTQYF. This chain links TRBV5-1 with TRBJ2-3; D may be TRBD1 (6 bases). V lost 2 bases, J lost 2 bases, and 12 bases lay in between. In germline, CDR1 is SGHRS, CDR2 YFSETQ. This CDR3 has 15 amino acids.

This clonotype was detected many times. The chain recombines TRBV30 with TRBJ2-2, with a possible D match to TRBD2 (5 bases). Germline assignment: CDR1 GTSNPN and CDR2 SVGIG (reference sequence). Deletions cut 4 bases from V and 1 base from J, with 7 bases between. The length of the CDR3 is 13 residues. The CDR3 nucleotides are TGTGCCTGGACTAGCCTGAACACCGGGGAGCTGTTTTTT. Encoded protein: CAWTSLNTGELFF.